This T cell receptor (beta chain) was observed in a study of CD8+CD57+ T cells in acquired aplastic anemia. Across the study: CD4+ and CD8+ cells, once sorted, gave DNA averaging roughly 3.2 ug. General study results and limits: Simpson's diversity of CD8+ cells was not significantly different in patients compared with controls. Common to patients and controls were 25 to 30 CD8+ CDR3 sequences.

This clonotype was observed a single time. Antigen unknown. The junction differs from germline at one of its ends, possibly a read error. It was genomic DNA that served as the template for profiling TCR beta VDJ and CDR3. TCRdb processed the reads anew with MiXCR; each CDR3 protein has one entry. The table records about 180,000 distinct CDR3 sequences, roughly 60% of them present only once. The CDR3 sequence is 15 residues long. Germline CDR1 reads MGHRA; CDR2 reads YSYEKL. Patients selected for sequencing had displayed CD8+CD57+ cell expansion by flow cytometry. Sequencing input: sorted CD4+, CD8+, or CD8+CD57+ T cells (not recorded which) from PBMCs. This rearrangement joins TRBV4-1 to TRBJ1-5, with 9 bases fitting TRBD1. The source is a human donor with aplastic anemia. The CDR3 region has the DNA TGTGCCAGCAGGGGGGGACAGGGAGGAGGCCAGCCCCAGCATTTT. This gives the protein CASRGGQGGGQPQHF.